These T cell receptor beta chains were read from a single sample in a study of T cell changes during pregnancy in multiple sclerosis. Repertoires were generated with immunoSEQ multiplex PCR, while TCRdb's copy carries only in-frame clones and drops some. The data show more than 40,000 clones, 91% seen once. Sample: CD8+ T cells from peripheral blood mononuclear cells, taken after pregnancy. These receptors came from a female donor with multiple sclerosis, enrolled in a pregnancy study. Each CDR3 is given with its conserved first and last residue. The D gene is left open where the match is weak. Expanded clones get a size class; other rows say once, few or many, or leave the size out.

J,V,D,length,size,CDR3,DNA
TRBJ1-1,TRBV29-1,TRBD1,13,NA,CSVAGQEGTEAFF,TGCAGCGTTGCGGGACAGGAGGGAACTGAAGCTTTCTTT
TRBJ2-7,TRBV2,TRBD1,13,few,CASRDNDRGQEYF,TGTGCCAGCCGCGACAATGACAGGGGGCAAGAGTACTTC
TRBJ1-4,TRBV4-1,TRBD1,17,NA,CASSLGQGGTTNEKLFF,TGCGCCAGCAGCCTAGGACAGGGGGGGACAACTAATGAAAAACTGTTTTTT
TRBJ2-5,TRBV6-5,NA,13,NA,CASSYTSYETQYF,TGTGCCAGCAGTTACACTAGCTATGAGACCCAGTACTTC
TRBJ1-5,TRBV6-5,NA,15,NA,CASSYSPGDNQPQHF,TGTGCCAGCAGTTACTCTCCAGGGGATAATCAGCCCCAGCATTTT
TRBJ1-5,TRBV19,NA,17,NA,CASSIPGSLFSNQPQHF,TGTGCCAGTAGTATCCCCGGGTCCCTGTTTAGCAATCAGCCCCAGCATTTT
TRBJ2-5,TRBV7-7,NA,13,NA,CASSLGEAKTQYF,TGTGCCAGCAGCTTGGGGGAGGCAAAGACCCAGTACTTC
TRBJ1-5,TRBV2,TRBD1,15,NA,CASTEGAMGNQPQHF,TGTGCCAGCACGGAGGGGGCGATGGGCAATCAGCCCCAGCATTTT
TRBJ1-1,TRBV19,NA,18,NA,CASRGWGGSNTHNTEAFF,TGTGCCAGTAGGGGCTGGGGGGGCTCCAATACACATAACACTGAAGCTTTCTTT
TRBJ1-2,TRBV9,NA,13,NA,CASVGLRPYGYTF,TGTGCCAGCGTGGGGCTTCGTCCCTATGGCTACACCTTC
TRBJ1-4,TRBV29-1,TRBD1,14,NA,CSVETGAQDEKLFF,TGCAGCGTTGAGACAGGGGCGCAGGATGAAAAACTGTTTTTT
TRBJ2-5,TRBV6-5,TRBD2,15,NA,CASTASGGEGETQYF,TGTGCCAGCACCGCTAGCGGGGGGGAGGGAGAGACCCAGTACTTC
TRBJ2-3,TRBV15,TRBD1,15,NA,CATSTRGQGGDTQYF,TGTGCCACCAGCACACGGGGACAGGGGGGGGATACGCAGTATTTT
TRBJ2-3,TRBV6-1,NA,14,NA,CASSEISGTDTQYF,TGTGCCAGCAGTGAAATATCGGGGACAGATACGCAGTATTTT
TRBJ2-7,TRBV10-3,TRBD2,14,NA,CAITSAGESYEQYF,TGTGCCATCACATCAGCGGGAGAATCCTACGAGCAGTACTTC
TRBJ2-7,TRBV2,NA,12,NA,CASSDRSYEQYF,TGTGCCAGCAGTGACAGGTCCTACGAGCAGTACTTC
TRBJ1-6,TRBV30,NA,13,NA,CAWSSSDNSPLHF,TGTGCCTGGAGTAGTAGCGATAATTCACCCCTCCACTTT
TRBJ1-3,TRBV30,NA,14,few,CAWSQGNSGNTIYF,TGTGCCTGGAGTCAGGGAAACTCTGGAAACACCATATATTTT
TRBJ2-4,TRBV4-3,NA,17,NA,CASSQEPHTGYWDIQYF,TGCGCCAGCAGCCAGGAACCCCATACAGGCTATTGGGACATTCAGTACTTC
TRBJ2-5,TRBV9,TRBD2,16,NA,CASSPGTSFSSETQYF,TGTGCCAGCAGCCCAGGGACTAGCTTTTCGAGTGAGACCCAGTACTTC
TRBJ2-5,TRBV29-1,TRBD1,13,once,CSVVQGGQETQYF,TGCAGCGTTGTACAGGGGGGCCAAGAGACCCAGTACTTC
TRBJ2-7,TRBV7-6,TRBD1,15,NA,CASSQSTGGRGEQYF,TGTGCCAGCAGCCAGTCGACAGGGGGCCGCGGCGAGCAGTACTTC
TRBJ2-1,TRBV30,TRBD2,15,few,CAWSVPSGSYNEQFF,TGTGCCTGGAGTGTGCCTAGCGGATCCTACAATGAGCAGTTCTTC
TRBJ1-5,TRBV19,NA,15,NA,CASSISAFSNQPQHF,TGTGCCAGTAGTATTAGTGCATTTAGCAATCAGCCCCAGCATTTT
TRBJ2-7,TRBV4-1,NA,14,NA,CASSQDRKAYEQYF,TGCGCCAGCAGCCAAGACAGGAAGGCCTACGAGCAGTACTTC
TRBJ1-4,TRBV7-9,NA,18,once,CASSSPGRRGTTNEKLFF,TGTGCCAGCAGCTCCCCCGGACGAAGGGGAACAACTAATGAAAAACTGTTTTTT
TRBJ1-1,TRBV11-2,NA,14,once,CASSLAPGETEAFF,TGTGCCAGCAGCTTAGCGCCGGGGGAGACTGAAGCTTTCTTT
TRBJ1-1,TRBV7-8,NA,13,NA,CASSVESGTEAFF,TGTGCCAGCAGCGTAGAATCGGGCACTGAAGCTTTCTTT
TRBJ2-5,TRBV5-1,TRBD2,16,NA,CASSLAGAGAQETQYF,TGCGCCAGCAGCTTGGCCGGAGCGGGGGCACAAGAGACCCAGTACTTC
TRBJ2-3,TRBV5-6,NA,17,NA,CASSLDRQLMAPDTQYF,TGTGCCAGCAGCTTGGATCGACAATTGATGGCGCCAGATACGCAGTATTTT
TRBJ2-7,TRBV18,NA,16,NA,CASSPPLTWGPYEQYF,TGTGCCAGCTCACCACCGTTGACTTGGGGGCCCTACGAGCAGTACTTC
TRBJ1-5,TRBV23-1,NA,15,once,CASSQSETPNQPQHF,TGCGCCAGCAGTCAATCCGAGACACCAAATCAGCCCCAGCATTTT
TRBJ2-3,TRBV28,NA,16,NA,CASTLREIANWSLQYF,TGTGCCAGCACCCTCCGTGAGATAGCGAATTGGAGTTTGCAGTATTTT
TRBJ2-5,TRBV25-1,NA,15,NA,CASSEYLSGEETQYF,TGTGCCAGCAGTGAATATCTCTCGGGGGAAGAGACCCAGTACTTC
TRBJ1-4,TRBV19,NA,14,NA,CASKFRAAGEKLFF,TGTGCCAGTAAATTTCGGGCGGCGGGTGAAAAACTGTTTTTT
TRBJ2-7,TRBV11-2,NA,14,NA,CASSLARGGYEQYF,TGTGCCAGCAGCTTAGCCCGGGGTGGATACGAGCAGTACTTC
TRBJ2-4,TRBV7-9,TRBD2,15,many,CASSSRAGGKNIQYF,TGTGCCAGCAGCTCGAGAGCGGGGGGGAAAAACATTCAGTACTTC
TRBJ2-1,TRBV19,TRBD2,14,NA,CAAKTSGGANEQFF,TGTGCCGCCAAAACGAGCGGGGGGGCCAATGAGCAGTTCTTC
TRBJ2-1,TRBV7-9,TRBD1,16,NA,CASSLVSLGQGNEQFF,TGTGCCAGCAGCTTAGTATCCCTAGGACAGGGAAATGAGCAGTTCTTC
TRBJ1-1,TRBV9,NA,14,NA,CASSVDAGVEEAFF,TGTGCCAGCAGCGTAGACGCGGGGGTGGAGGAAGCTTTCTTT
TRBJ1-1,TRBV7-8,TRBD1,14,once,CASSGWTGDTEAFF,TGTGCCAGCAGCGGCTGGACAGGGGACACTGAAGCTTTCTTT